This T cell receptor beta chain was captured in a study of cytomegalovirus exposure and HLA in healthy donors. CDR3 length: 15 residues. Germline V gene lookup returns CDR1 SNHLY and CDR2 FYNNEI. J gave up 0 bases and V 5 bases, and 6 bases lay outside the gene matches. This clone was found a few times. Primers for the PCR totalled 60 Vbeta and 13 Jbeta. Libraries were prepared by immunoSEQ multiplex PCR; TCRdb keeps only in-frame clonotypes and omits some of them. Among more than 100,000 clones, approximately 80% were seen once, and the ten largest hold about 1%. The receptor comes from a woman aged 55-69 years in good health and CMV-seronegative. Sequencing input: PBMCs. The chain is built from TRBV2 and TRBJ2-7; 8 positions agree with TRBD1. The CDR3 protein is CASSYRDRSSYEQYF. DNA for the CDR3: TGTGCCAGCAGTTACCGGGACAGGAGCTCCTACGAGCAGTACTTC.